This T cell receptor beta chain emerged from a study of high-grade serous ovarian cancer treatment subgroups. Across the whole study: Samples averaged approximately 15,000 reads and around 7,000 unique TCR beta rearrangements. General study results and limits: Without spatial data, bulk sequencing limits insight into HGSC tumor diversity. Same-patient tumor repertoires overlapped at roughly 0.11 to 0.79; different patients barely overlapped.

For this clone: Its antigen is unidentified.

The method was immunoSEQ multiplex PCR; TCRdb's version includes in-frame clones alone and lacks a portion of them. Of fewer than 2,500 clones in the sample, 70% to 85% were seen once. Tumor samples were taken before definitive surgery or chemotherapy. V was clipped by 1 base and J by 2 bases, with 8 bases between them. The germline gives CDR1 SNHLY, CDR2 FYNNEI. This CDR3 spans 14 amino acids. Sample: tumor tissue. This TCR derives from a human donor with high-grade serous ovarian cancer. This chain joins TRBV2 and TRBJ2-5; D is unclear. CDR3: CASSEDGGQETQYF. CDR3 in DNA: TGTGCCAGCAGTGAAGACGGCGGACAAGAGACCCAGTACTTC.